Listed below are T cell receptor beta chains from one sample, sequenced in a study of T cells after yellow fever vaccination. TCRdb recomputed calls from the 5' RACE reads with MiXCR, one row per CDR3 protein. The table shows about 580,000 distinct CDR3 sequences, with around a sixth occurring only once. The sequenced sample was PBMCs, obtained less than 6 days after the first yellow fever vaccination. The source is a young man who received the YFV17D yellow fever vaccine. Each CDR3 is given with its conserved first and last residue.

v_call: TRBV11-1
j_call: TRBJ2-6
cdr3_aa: CASSRPSAANVLTF

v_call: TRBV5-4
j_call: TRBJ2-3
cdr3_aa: CASSFRLETSTDTQYF

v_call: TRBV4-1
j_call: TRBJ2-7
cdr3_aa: CASSQESGRGAYEQYF

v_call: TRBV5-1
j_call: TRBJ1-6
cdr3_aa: CAFRTGETGSYNSPLHF

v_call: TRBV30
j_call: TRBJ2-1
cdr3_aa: CAWSVGFGVNEQFF

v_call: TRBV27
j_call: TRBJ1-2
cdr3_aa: CASSSWGYGYTF

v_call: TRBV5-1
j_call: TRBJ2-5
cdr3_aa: CASSREGRSQETQYF

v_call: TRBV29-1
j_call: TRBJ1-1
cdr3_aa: CSADWGRSNTEAFF

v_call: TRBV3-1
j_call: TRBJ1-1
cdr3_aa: CASSQDSVSRAFF

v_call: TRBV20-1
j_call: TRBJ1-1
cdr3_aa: CSAGQGASNTEAFF

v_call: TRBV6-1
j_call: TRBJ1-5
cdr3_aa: CASSDRGASNQPQHF

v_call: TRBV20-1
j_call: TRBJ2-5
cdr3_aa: CSARTSGETQYF

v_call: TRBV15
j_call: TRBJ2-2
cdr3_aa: CATSRDRLASRELFF

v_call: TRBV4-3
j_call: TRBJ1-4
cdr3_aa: CASSQGGTGLGNEKLFF

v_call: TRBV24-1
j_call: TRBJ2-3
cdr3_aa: CATSDSTGQGTDTQYF

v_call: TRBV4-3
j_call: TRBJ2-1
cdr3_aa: CASSQALRRGGRGNEQFF

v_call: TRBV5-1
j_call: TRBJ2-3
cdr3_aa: CASSLAMSTDTQYF

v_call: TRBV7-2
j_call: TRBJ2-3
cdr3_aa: CASSFPGRADTQYF

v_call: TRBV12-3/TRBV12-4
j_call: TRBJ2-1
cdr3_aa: CASSFFFGSPKDEQFF

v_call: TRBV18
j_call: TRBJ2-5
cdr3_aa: CASSPQGYAETQYF

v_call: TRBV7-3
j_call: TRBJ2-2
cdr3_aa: CASSSSHTGELFF

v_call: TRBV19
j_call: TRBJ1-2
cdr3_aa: CASRKGDGTYGYTF

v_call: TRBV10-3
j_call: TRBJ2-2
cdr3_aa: CAISEKRTAGELFF

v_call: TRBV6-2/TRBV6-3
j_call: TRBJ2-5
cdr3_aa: CASSYRPWTSLGETQYF

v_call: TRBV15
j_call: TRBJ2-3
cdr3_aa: CATSRDRGYSVDTQYF

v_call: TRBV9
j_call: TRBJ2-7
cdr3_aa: CASSVGTSGGYEQYF

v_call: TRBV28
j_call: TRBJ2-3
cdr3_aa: CASYSRGGTDTQYF

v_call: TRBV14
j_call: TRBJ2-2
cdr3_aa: CASSQARAGELFF

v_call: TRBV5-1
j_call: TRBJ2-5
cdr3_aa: CASTPGLAGGHLRETQYF

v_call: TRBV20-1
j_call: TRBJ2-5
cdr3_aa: CSASPLGGGVSETQYF

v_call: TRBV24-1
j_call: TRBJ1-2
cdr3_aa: CATSDSRGVVGYTF

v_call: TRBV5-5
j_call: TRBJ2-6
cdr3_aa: CASSFSQGASSGANVLTF

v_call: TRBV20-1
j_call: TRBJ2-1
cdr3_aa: CSATSGGAYNEQFF

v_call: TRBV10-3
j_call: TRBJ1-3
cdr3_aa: CAIPWEAGNTIYF

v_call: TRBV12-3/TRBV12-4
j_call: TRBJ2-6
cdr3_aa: CASSETPGANVLTF

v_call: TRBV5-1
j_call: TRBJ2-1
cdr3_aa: CASSLETDVNEQFF

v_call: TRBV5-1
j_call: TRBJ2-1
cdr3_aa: CASSFRGEGNEQFF

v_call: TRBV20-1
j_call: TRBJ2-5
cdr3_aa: CSARGRGGRETQYF

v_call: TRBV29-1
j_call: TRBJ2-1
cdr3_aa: CSVEFRLNEQFF

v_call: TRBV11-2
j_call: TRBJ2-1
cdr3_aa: CASSPKGGGHPFSYNEQFF

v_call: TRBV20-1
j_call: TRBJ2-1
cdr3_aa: CSAPPRAGSYNEQFF

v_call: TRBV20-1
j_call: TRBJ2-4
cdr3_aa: CSAYDRIAKNIQYF

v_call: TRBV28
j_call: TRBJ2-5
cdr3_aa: CASSVPRETIETQYF

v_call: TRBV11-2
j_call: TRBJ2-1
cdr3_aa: CASSKRLDDEQFF

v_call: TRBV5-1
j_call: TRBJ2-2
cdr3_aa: CASRGQGVDGELFF

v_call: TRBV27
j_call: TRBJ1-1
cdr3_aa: CASRIVAGDLQAFF

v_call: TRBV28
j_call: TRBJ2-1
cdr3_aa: CASTYRGLYEQFF

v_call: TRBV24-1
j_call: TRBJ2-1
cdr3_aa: CATSDSGLAGGSNNEQFF

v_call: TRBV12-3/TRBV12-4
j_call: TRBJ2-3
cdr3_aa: CASSLMGQATDTQYF

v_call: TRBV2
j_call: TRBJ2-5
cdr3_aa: CASGLQGFETQYF

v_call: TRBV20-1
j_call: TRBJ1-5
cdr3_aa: CSARAGANQPQHF

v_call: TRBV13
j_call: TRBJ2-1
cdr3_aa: CASSLSGLAGGRYNEQFF

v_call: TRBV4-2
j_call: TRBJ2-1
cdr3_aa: CASSQDGLLTLEQFF

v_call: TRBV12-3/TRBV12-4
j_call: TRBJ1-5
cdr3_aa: CASSADRGSNQPQHF

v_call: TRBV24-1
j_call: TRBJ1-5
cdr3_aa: CATSGPGANQPQHF

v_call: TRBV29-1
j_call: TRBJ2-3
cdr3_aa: CSVVRGSGTDTQYF

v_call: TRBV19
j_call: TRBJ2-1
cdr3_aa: CAAGWNEQFF

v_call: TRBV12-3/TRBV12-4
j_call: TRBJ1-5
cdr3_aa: CASSLRPADSNQPQHF